The T cell receptor (beta chain) under discussion was sequenced for a study of CD8+CD57+ T cells in acquired aplastic anemia. CDR3 and TCR beta VDJ profiling relied on genomic DNA as the template. TCRdb fed the reads into MiXCR, producing one record per CDR3 protein. The sample has 160,000 or so distinct CDR3 sequences; roughly 48% are singletons. Germline V CDR1 and CDR2: SGHDT, YYEEEE. This CDR3 is built from 14 residues. Trimming pared 6 bases from V and 1 base from J, leaving 14 bases between. This clonotype came up many times. Patients selected for sequencing had displayed CD8+CD57+ cell expansion by flow cytometry.

The material sequenced was sorted CD4+, CD8+, or CD8+CD57+ T cells (not recorded which) from PBMCs. The chain uses TRBV5-6 and TRBJ2-7; a weak D match, TRBD1 (5 bases). The sequence was obtained from a human donor with aplastic anemia. The CDR3 spells CASTLGQVSYEQYF. The CDR3 bases are TGTGCCAGCACTCTGGGGCAGGTATCCTACGAGCAGTACTTC.